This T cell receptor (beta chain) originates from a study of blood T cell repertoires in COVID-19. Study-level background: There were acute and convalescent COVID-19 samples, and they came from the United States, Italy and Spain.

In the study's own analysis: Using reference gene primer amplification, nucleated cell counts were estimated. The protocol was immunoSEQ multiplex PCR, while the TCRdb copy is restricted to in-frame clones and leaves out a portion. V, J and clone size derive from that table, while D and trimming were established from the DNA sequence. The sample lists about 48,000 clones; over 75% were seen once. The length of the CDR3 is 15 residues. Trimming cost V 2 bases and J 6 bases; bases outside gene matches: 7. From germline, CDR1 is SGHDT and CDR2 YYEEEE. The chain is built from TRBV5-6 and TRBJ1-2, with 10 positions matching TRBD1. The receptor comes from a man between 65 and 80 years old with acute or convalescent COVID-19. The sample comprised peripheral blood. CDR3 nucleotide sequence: TGTGCCAGCAGCTTTCCGACAGGGGGCTACGATGGCTACACCTTC. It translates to CASSFPTGGYDGYTF.